One and the same sample provided the 30 T cell receptor beta chains below, sequenced in a study of beta chain features in type 1 diabetes. Study results and caveats: The study found moderately but significantly shorter TCRB CDR3s in all four CD4+ subsets of Type 1 diabetes patients.

Their antigens are not known. Expressed TCRB transcripts got sequenced, as all isolated RNA was reverse transcribed. The table came from immunoSEQ multiplex PCR; TCRdb's copy has only in-frame clones and leaves some out. The sample lists more than 300,000 clones, around an eighth occurring once. Sequenced material: naive CD4+ T cells from blood. These receptors all stem from a woman aged 18-35 years with type 1 diabetes.

There are a few counts of this clone. The chain has TRBV5-4 and TRBJ2-5; TRBD1 might be the D (6 bases). Trimming removed 1 base at V and 3 bases at J, with 13 bases between. CDR1 and CDR2 from the germline V gene are SGHNT and YYREEE (reference sequence). The CDR3 is 15 amino acids. In DNA form, the CDR3 reads TGTGCCAGCAGCTTGATAGGGGGAAGCGAAGAGACCCAGTACTTC. Translating it yields CASSLIGGSEETQYF.

This chain connects TRBV5-1 to TRBJ2-2; 7 positions match TRBD2. Trimming cost V 3 bases and J 4 bases; bases outside gene matches: 3. Germline-derived CDR1 and CDR2 are SGHRS and YFSETQ. The CDR3 totals 14 residues. The CDR3 loop is CASSSGTTTGELFF. For the CDR3, the DNA is TGCGCCAGCAGCTCCGGGACTACCACCGGGGAGCTGTTTTTT.

V gene TRBV5-4 combines with J gene TRBJ1-1; D is possibly TRBD1 (6 bases). The germline V and J ends were trimmed by 4 bases and 1 base, with 11 bases remaining between them. This CDR3 has 14 residues. Germline V gene data show CDR1 as SGHNT and CDR2 as YYREEE (reference sequence). CDR3 in DNA: TGTGCCAGCAGCAGGACAGTTGGGAACACTGAAGCTTTCTTT. Translating it yields CASSRTVGNTEAFF.

This clone occurred a few times. This chain joins TRBV28 and TRBJ2-1; possible D gene TRBD2, 5 bases. V lost 6 bases and J 6 bases, leaving 12 bases between the germline ends. Per the germline V gene, CDR1 is MDHEN and CDR2 is SYDVKM. This CDR3 contains 13 residues. The CDR3 loop is CASRIGEFNEQFF. Written as DNA, the CDR3 is TGTGCCAGCAGAATCGGGGAGTTCAATGAGCAGTTCTTC.

In this sample, this clone turned up a few times. The chain carries TRBV30 and TRBJ2-1; D is perhaps TRBD2 (6 bases). V lost 5 bases, J lost 7 bases, and 12 bases lay in between. This CDR3 is 12 amino acids long. The germline gives CDR1 GTSNPN, CDR2 SVGIG (reference sequence). This chain's CDR3 is CAWFGGVNEQFF. DNA for the CDR3: TGTGCCTGGTTCGGCGGGGTGAATGAGCAGTTCTTC.

This clone was counted a few times. The rearrangement uses TRBV30 and TRBJ2-3; D is ambiguous. Germline CDR1 GTSNPN, CDR2 SVGIG (reference sequence). Trimming shortened V by 0 bases and J by 5 bases, and 6 bases separated the two germline ends. The CDR3 is 12 amino acids. Here the CDR3 reads CAWSVSEDTQYF. As DNA, the CDR3 is TGTGCCTGGAGTGTGAGTGAAGATACGCAGTATTTT. The full variable domain, rest sourced from reference TRBV30 and TRBJ2-3, is SQTIHQWPATLVQPVGSPLSLECTVEGTSNPNLYWYRQAAGRGLQLLFYSVGIGQISSEVPQNLSASRPQDRQFILSSKKLLLSDSGFYLCAWSVSEDTQYFGPGTRLTVL.

This clone has more than one count but fewer than ten. The chain recombines TRBV23-1 with TRBJ1-2; D is possibly TRBD1 (6 bases). TRBV23-1 is known as an ORF, though its function is uncertain. V was trimmed by 4 bases and J by 5 bases, leaving 11 bases between them. CDR3 size: 13 residues. CDR3 bases: TGCGCCAGCAGTCGGTTCAGGGGATATGGCTACACCTTC. This codes for CASSRFRGYGYTF.

This chain connects TRBV11-3 to TRBJ2-2; D is possibly TRBD1 (6 bases). Germline V lookup: CDR1 SGHNT, CDR2 YENEEA. Trimming removed 4 bases at V and 6 bases at J, with 9 bases between. This CDR3 region has 13 residues. The CDR3 DNA is TGTGCCAGCAGCTCCCAGGGGTCCGGGGAGCTGTTTTTT. Its translation: CASSSQGSGELFF.

The genes are TRBV10-3 and TRBJ1-5, with D possibly being TRBD1 (5 bases). The CDR3 spans 14 residues. Germline V gene lookup returns CDR1 ENHRY and CDR2 SYGVKD. V lost 8 bases and J lost 8, with 19 bases in between. The CDR3 nucleotides are TGTGCCATCGGGCGGGGTACCCGGGGGGAGCCCCAGCATTTT. The encoded protein is CAIGRGTRGEPQHF.

A few counts support this clone. The chain employs TRBV19 and TRBJ1-5; unclear D gene. This CDR3 has 15 residues. The germline V and J ends were trimmed by 4 bases and 6 bases, with 16 bases remaining between them. Germline CDR1 LNHDA, CDR2 SQIVND (reference sequence). The CDR3 reads CASSSWNRPSQPQHF. The CDR3 nucleotides read TGTGCCAGTAGTAGTTGGAACAGACCCTCTCAGCCCCAGCATTTT.

This clone occurred a few times. The gene calls are TRBV28 and TRBJ2-7; no clear D gene. Trimming took 3 bases from V and 6 from J, leaving 6 bases between them. Per the germline V gene, CDR1 is MDHEN and CDR2 is SYDVKM. CDR3 size: 11 residues. The chain's CDR3 is CASSFGFEQYF. The CDR3 coding sequence is TGTGCCAGCAGTTTCGGGTTCGAGCAGTACTTC.

The chain links TRBV7-9 to TRBJ2-1, with D perhaps matching TRBD1 (6 bases). This CDR3 is 13 amino acids long. Trimming removed 3 bases from V and 9 bases from J, with 12 bases in between. Germline CDR1 is SEHNR and CDR2 is FQNEAQ (reference sequence). The chain's CDR3 is CASSFRGVGEQFF. CDR3 DNA sequence: TGTGCCAGCAGCTTCAGGGGAGTGGGTGAGCAGTTCTTC.

The gene calls are TRBV7-3 and TRBJ2-2, with TRBD2 matching 8 bases. The germline V gene has CDR1 SGHTA and CDR2 FQGTGA. After removal of 6 bases from V and 6 bases from J, the junction contained 6 bases not matched to a gene. The CDR3 sequence is 14 residues long. The CDR3 nucleotides are TGTGCCAGCAGTCCCGGGACTAGTCCCGGGGAGCTGTTTTTT. Protein sequence: CASSPGTSPGELFF.

The rearrangement uses TRBV7-2 and TRBJ1-1, with 7 bases identical to TRBD1. J gave up 0 bases and V 5 bases, and 6 bases lay outside the gene matches. The CDR3 totals 15 residues. CDR1 and CDR2 from the germline V gene are SGHTA and FQGNSA. In nucleotides, the CDR3 is TGTGCCAGCAGCCGCCGAGGGGGCATGAACACTGAAGCTTTCTTT. Amino acid sequence: CASSRRGGMNTEAFF. Filled out from reference TRBV7-2 and TRBJ1-1, the complete variable domain reads GAGVSQSPSNKVTEKGKDVELRCDPISGHTALYWYRQSLGQGLEFLIYFQGNSAPDKSGLPSDRFSAERTGGSVSTLTIQRTQQEDSAVYLCASSRRGGMNTEAFFGQGTRLTVV.

A few counts support this clone. V gene TRBV15 combines with J gene TRBJ2-7, with no clear D. V shed 5 bases and J shed 4 bases, with 24 bases lying between them. CDR1 and CDR2 from the germline V gene are LNHNV and YYDKDF (reference sequence). The CDR3 sequence is 17 residues long. The CDR3 DNA follows: TGTGCCACCAGCGGTAGCCTCTTAGACGCCGGCCAATACGAGCAGTACTTC. Its protein is CATSGSLLDAGQYEQYF. Full variable domain (rest looked up from reference TRBV15 and TRBJ2-7): DAMVIQNPRYQVTQFGKPVTLSCSQTLNHNVMYWYQQKSSQAPKLLFHYYDKDFNNEADTPDNFQSRRPNTSFCFLDIRSPGLGDTAMYLCATSGSLLDAGQYEQYFGPGTRLTVT.

The V gene is TRBV7-9, the J gene TRBJ2-6; 7 bases match TRBD1. Germline CDR1 is SEHNR and CDR2 is FQNEAQ (reference sequence). The ends lost 2 bases at V and 2 bases at J; junction bases unmatched: 6. The CDR3 loop spans 17 amino acids. Here the CDR3 reads CASSLPPDRPGANVLTF. The CDR3 nucleotides read TGTGCCAGCAGCTTACCCCCGGACAGGCCTGGGGCCAACGTCCTGACTTTC.

This chain uses TRBV9 with TRBJ1-1; TRBD1 agrees at 10 bases. Germline V gives CDR1 SGDLS, CDR2 YYNGEE. J was trimmed by 3 bases and V by 3 bases; bases with no gene match: 2. The CDR3 has 14 residues. Written as DNA, the CDR3 is TGTGCCAGCAGCGCGGACAGGGGGGACACTGAAGCTTTCTTT. This encodes CASSADRGDTEAFF. The full variable domain, in which reference TRBV9 and TRBJ1-1 provide the parts outside the CDR3, is DSGVTQTPKHLITATGQRVTLRCSPRSGDLSVYWYQQSLDQGLQFLIQYYNGEERAKGNILERFSAQQFPDLHSELNLSSLELGDSALYFCASSADRGDTEAFFGQGTRLTVV.

This clone has more than one count but fewer than ten. The chain has TRBV5-4 and TRBJ2-7; 11 bases are shared with TRBD2. V shed 3 bases, J shed 7 bases, and the junction held 12 bases outside the gene matches. Germline CDR1 SGHNT, CDR2 YYREEE (reference sequence). This CDR3 has 16 amino acids. The CDR3 loop is CASSSPLSGRAGEQYF. CDR3 in DNA: TGTGCCAGCAGCTCCCCTCTTAGCGGGAGGGCCGGGGAGCAGTACTTC.

The CDR3 sequence is CASSPGLVNTGELFF. The CDR3 nucleotides read TGTGCCAGCTCACCGGGACTAGTGAACACCGGGGAGCTGTTTTTT. This chain joins TRBV18 and TRBJ2-2; 8 bases are shared with TRBD2. The trim removed 3 bases at V and 1 base at J, leaving 1 base unmatched. Looked up from germline, CDR1 is KGHSH and CDR2 is LQKENI. This CDR3 is 15 amino acids long.

The rearrangement joins TRBV25-1 to TRBJ2-7; maybe TRBD1 (5 bases). CDR1 and CDR2 from the germline V gene are MGHDK and SYGVNS. The germline V and J ends were trimmed by 4 bases and 4 bases, with 11 bases remaining between them. There are 13 residues in the CDR3. The CDR3: CASSGPQGYEQYF. CDR3 sequence (DNA): TGTGCCAGCAGTGGCCCCCAGGGTTACGAGCAGTACTTC.

This clone was counted only a few times. Written as DNA, the CDR3 is TGTGCCAGCAGCATGGGTAGCGGGGGTATCTACGAGCAGTACTTC. Translation: CASSMGSGGIYEQYF. The J gene is TRBJ2-7, the V gene TRBV7-2; 9 bases are a match to TRBD2. The CDR3 is 15 residues long. V dropped 5 bases and J dropped 3; count of bases not matched to a gene: 8. Per the germline V gene, CDR1 is SGHTA and CDR2 is FQGNSA.

V is TRBV25-1 and J is TRBJ1-2; D is ambiguous. In germline, CDR1 is MGHDK, CDR2 SYGVNS. V lost 5 bases and J lost 2, with 12 bases in between. The CDR3 extends over 14 amino acids. Written as DNA, the CDR3 is TGTGCCAGCAGTCGACAAGGCCGAAACTATGGCTACACCTTC. Residues: CASSRQGRNYGYTF.

The chain combines TRBV30 with TRBJ1-2; D is uncertain. The CDR3 loop spans 12 amino acids. Germline V CDR1 and CDR2: GTSNPN, SVGIG (reference sequence). V was shortened by 2 bases and J by 2 bases, with 6 bases between the two germline ends. CDR3 amino acids: CAWSWQNYGYTF. DNA for the CDR3: TGTGCCTGGAGTTGGCAGAACTATGGCTACACCTTC. The complete variable domain, with remaining parts taken from reference TRBV30 and TRBJ1-2, reads SQTIHQWPATLVQPVGSPLSLECTVEGTSNPNLYWYRQAAGRGLQLLFYSVGIGQISSEVPQNLSASRPQDRQFILSSKKLLLSDSGFYLCAWSWQNYGYTFGSGTRLTVV.

V gene TRBV30 combines with J gene TRBJ2-7; 9 nucleotides align to TRBD1. Unmatched junction bases numbered 0, after V lost 3 bases and J lost 3 bases. In germline, CDR1 is GTSNPN, CDR2 SVGIG (reference sequence). The CDR3 is made up of 12 amino acids. As DNA, the CDR3 is TGTGCCTGGAGGGGACAGGGCTACGAGCAGTACTTC. It is translated as CAWRGQGYEQYF.

This clone was counted between two and nine times. This chain connects TRBV4-1 to TRBJ2-3; 10 bases are a match to TRBD1. CDR3 length: 13 amino acids. Germline CDR1 and CDR2: MGHRA and YSYEKL. J was trimmed by 14 bases and V by 1 base; bases with no gene match: 6. CDR3 DNA sequence: TGCGCCAGCAGCCAAGGAGACAGGGGGCGCCGGTATTTT. It yields the protein CASSQGDRGRRYF.

In its sample, this clone was seen a few times. The chain has TRBV7-9 and TRBJ2-3; 8 nucleotides match TRBD2. The germline V gene has CDR1 SEHNR and CDR2 FQNEAQ (reference sequence). V lost 6 bases, J lost 3 bases, and 11 bases stayed unmatched. The CDR3 has 16 amino acids. CDR3 DNA: TGTGCCAGCAGGCCACGCCGCGGGGGGCGGACAGATACGCAGTATTTT. The encoded protein is CASRPRRGGRTDTQYF.

The chain couples TRBV30 to TRBJ1-5; 7 nucleotides agree with TRBD1. V was pared by 0 bases and J by 5 bases, with 10 bases of the junction left unmatched. Per the germline V gene, CDR1 is GTSNPN and CDR2 is SVGIG (reference sequence). The CDR3 spans 16 residues. The CDR3 DNA reads as TGTGCCTGGAGTGTACCCGACAGGGACTTCTATCAGCCCCAGCATTTT. Protein sequence: CAWSVPDRDFYQPQHF.

The rearrangement links TRBV7-2 to TRBJ2-7, with 9 bases aligning to TRBD1. This CDR3 has 15 residues. V shed 4 bases, J shed 4 bases, and the junction held 8 bases outside the gene matches. Looked up from germline, CDR1 is SGHTA and CDR2 is FQGNSA. CDR3 nucleotide sequence: TGTGCCAGCAGCTCCGCCGGGACAGGGCCGTACGAGCAGTACTTC. Residues: CASSSAGTGPYEQYF.

This clone was seen only a few times. The V and J genes are TRBV5-1 and TRBJ1-1, with D possibly matching TRBD1 (5 bases). The germline V and J ends were trimmed by 4 bases and 7 bases, with 14 bases remaining between them. Germline CDR1 SGHRS, CDR2 YFSETQ. This CDR3 spans 13 amino acids. The CDR3 DNA reads as TGCGCCAGCAGCCCCTCGGGGGTTGGTGAAGCTTTCTTT. This gives the protein CASSPSGVGEAFF.

This clone has just a few counts. The V call is TRBV10-3, the J call TRBJ2-7; D may be TRBD2 (6 bases). The CDR3 contains 14 residues. Germline assignment: CDR1 ENHRY and CDR2 SYGVKD. V lost 9 bases, J lost 1 base, and 16 bases lay in between. CDR3 in DNA: TGTGCCATTACCAGGGAGGTTTTATCCTACGAGCAGTACTTC. This sequence encodes CAITREVLSYEQYF.